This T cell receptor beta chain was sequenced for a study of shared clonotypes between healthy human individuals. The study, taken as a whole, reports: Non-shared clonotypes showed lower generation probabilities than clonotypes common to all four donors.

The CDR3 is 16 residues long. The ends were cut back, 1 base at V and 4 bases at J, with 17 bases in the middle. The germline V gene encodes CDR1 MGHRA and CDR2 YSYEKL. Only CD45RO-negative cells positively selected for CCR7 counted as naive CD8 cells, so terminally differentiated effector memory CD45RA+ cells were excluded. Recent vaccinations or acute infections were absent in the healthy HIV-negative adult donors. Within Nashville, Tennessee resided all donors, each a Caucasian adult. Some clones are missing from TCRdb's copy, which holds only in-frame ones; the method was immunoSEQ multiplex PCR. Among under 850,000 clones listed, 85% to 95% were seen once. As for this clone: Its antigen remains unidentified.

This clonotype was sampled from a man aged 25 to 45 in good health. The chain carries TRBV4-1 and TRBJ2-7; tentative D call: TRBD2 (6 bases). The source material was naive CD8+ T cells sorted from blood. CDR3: CASSQVSRLDGYEQYF. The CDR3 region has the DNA TGCGCCAGCAGCCAAGTTTCGAGACTAGACGGGTACGAGCAGTACTTC.